The 19 T cell receptor beta chains given below trace back to one sample, sequenced in a study of blood T cell repertoires in COVID-19. Method: immunoSEQ multiplex PCR; TCRdb's copy keeps in-frame clones and lacks some. This table holds approximately 240,000 clones, approximately 90% found once. Sequenced sample: peripheral blood. These receptor sequences come from a woman aged 18 to 35 who had recovered from COVID-19.

The chain joins TRBV6-1 to TRBJ2-7, with 7 bases aligning to TRBD2. The CDR3 consists of 16 residues. V lost 0 bases to trimming and J lost 0 bases; unmatched junction nucleotides: 5. The germline gives CDR1 MNHNS, CDR2 SASEGT. The CDR3 DNA is TGTGCCAGCAGTGAAGCGCGAGGGAGGGCCTCCTACGAGCAGTACTTC. This gives the protein CASSEARGRASYEQYF.

Note on this clone: At the DNA level, this CDR3 is encoded by other sequences in the same sample as well. This chain connects TRBV20-1 to TRBJ2-7; no definite D call. The V end was cut by 2 bases, the J end by 2 bases, with 4 bases between. Germline loops: CDR1 DFQATT, CDR2 SNEGSKA (reference sequence). The CDR3 length is 11 residues. Here the CDR3 DNA reads TGCAGTGCTAGACTCGCCTACGAGCAGTACTTC. Protein product: CSARLAYEQYF.

This clone was counted between two and nine times. This chain uses TRBV28 with TRBJ1-5; tentative D call: TRBD1 (6 bases). This CDR3 spans 14 amino acids. Trimming pared 5 bases from V and 6 bases from J, leaving 14 bases between. CDR1 and CDR2 (germline): MDHEN, SYDVKM. The CDR3 here is CASSHKQGFQPQHF. DNA for the CDR3: TGTGCCAGCAGTCACAAACAGGGCTTTCAGCCCCAGCATTTT.

This clone was seen once. The CDR3 DNA reads TGTGCCAGTATCCGGGACAGAAATTCACCCCTCCACTTT. It codes for CASIRDRNSPLHF. This rearrangement joins TRBV19 to TRBJ1-6; 7 bases map to TRBD1. V lost 7 bases to trimming and J lost 7 bases; unmatched junction nucleotides: 4. Germline CDR1 is LNHDA and CDR2 is SQIVND (reference sequence). CDR3 length equals 13 residues.

The chain links TRBV29-1 to TRBJ1-1; D uncertain. CDR3 size: 12 residues. V was clipped by 6 bases and J by 1 base, with 9 bases between them. Germline V gene lookup returns CDR1 SQVTM and CDR2 ANQGSEA. CDR3 sequence reads: CSVAASNTEAFF. CDR3 in DNA: TGCAGCGTCGCGGCCTCGAACACTGAAGCTTTCTTT.

The chain employs TRBV30 and TRBJ2-7; D remains ambiguous. The CDR3 is 13 amino acids. The V end lost 1 base, the J end lost 4 bases, and 11 bases lay between the germline ends. Germline V gives CDR1 GTSNPN, CDR2 SVGIG (reference sequence). CDR3 nucleotide sequence: TGTGCCTGGAGTGCCCGACTTTCTTACGAGCAGTACTTC. It is translated as CAWSARLSYEQYF.

The V gene is TRBV6-5, the J gene TRBJ2-5, with TRBD1 identical over 7 bases. The CDR3 has 13 residues. Trimming cost V 2 bases and J 5 bases; bases outside gene matches: 2. CDR1 is MNHEY, CDR2 SVGAGI, per germline. CDR3 nucleotide sequence: TGTGCCAGCAGTTACGACAGGGAGGAGACCCAGTACTTC. It translates to CASSYDREETQYF.

The CDR3 reads CASSLDVRNNEQFF. CDR3 nucleotide sequence: TGCGCCAGCAGCTTGGATGTGCGAAACAATGAGCAGTTCTTC. The gene calls are TRBV5-1 and TRBJ2-1; unclear D gene. V gave up 0 bases and J gave up 5 bases, with 9 bases separating them. Germline V gives CDR1 SGHRS, CDR2 YFSETQ. The CDR3 has 14 amino acids.

The chain couples TRBV7-2 to TRBJ1-1; 11 bases are a match to TRBD1. CDR3 length equals 16 residues. From germline, CDR1 is SGHTA and CDR2 FQGNSA. The ends lost 8 bases at V and 0 bases at J; junction bases unmatched: 8. The CDR3 DNA follows: TGTGCCAGCTCCTTGGACAGGGGGCCCATGAACACTGAAGCTTTCTTT. Its translation: CASSLDRGPMNTEAFF.

The rearrangement links TRBV19 to TRBJ2-1; D is perhaps TRBD2 (5 bases). Germline V gene lookup returns CDR1 LNHDA and CDR2 SQIVND (reference sequence). Trimming cost V 3 bases and J 0 bases, with 12 bases left between them. The CDR3 covers 16 residues. CDR3: CASSMGGRVSYNEQFF. The CDR3 nucleotides read TGTGCCAGTAGTATGGGCGGGCGGGTCTCCTACAATGAGCAGTTCTTC. The full variable domain, completed using reference TRBV19 and TRBJ2-1, is DGGITQSPKYLFRKEGQNVTLSCEQNLNHDAMYWYRQDPGQGLRLIYYSQIVNDFQKGDIAEGYSVSREKKESFPLTVTSAQKNPTAFYLCASSMGGRVSYNEQFFGPGTRLTVL.

The chain recombines TRBV28 with TRBJ1-5, with a possible D match to TRBD1 (5 bases). Germline V lookup: CDR1 MDHEN, CDR2 SYDVKM. Trimming pared 3 bases from V and 6 bases from J, leaving 9 bases between. This CDR3 contains 13 residues. For the CDR3, the DNA is TGTGCCAGCAGTTTGGGGGGAACTCAGCCCCAGCATTTT. Its translation: CASSLGGTQPQHF.

The rearrangement uses TRBV29-1 and TRBJ2-1; TRBD2 matches 14 bases. The germline gives CDR1 SQVTM, CDR2 ANQGSEA. The CDR3 has 14 residues. V dropped 4 bases and J dropped 7; count of bases not matched to a gene: 3. The CDR3 here is CSVAGTSGGNEQFF. The CDR3 DNA reads as TGCAGCGTTGCCGGGACTAGCGGGGGTAATGAGCAGTTCTTC.

The chain combines TRBV5-6 with TRBJ1-2; unclear D gene. The CDR3 covers 14 residues. V was cut by 0 bases and J by 4 bases, with 10 bases left in between. Germline lookup yields CDR1 SGHDT and CDR2 YYEEEE. Written as DNA, the CDR3 is TGTGCCAGCAGCTTGGAGCCGAGGGTCTATGGCTACACCTTC. Translation gives CASSLEPRVYGYTF.

The rearrangement joins TRBV5-1 to TRBJ2-7; D unclear. From germline, CDR1 is SGHRS and CDR2 YFSETQ. V lost 2 bases to trimming and J lost 1 base, with 16 bases between them. There are 16 residues in the CDR3. In DNA form, the CDR3 reads TGCGCCAGCAGCTTACAAGGCCTCGCGACATCCTACGAGCAGTACTTC. Translated: CASSLQGLATSYEQYF.

The rearrangement links TRBV11-2 to TRBJ2-3; D remains unclear. V dropped 1 base and J dropped 2 bases, with 4 bases sitting between them. The CDR3 extends over 13 amino acids. From germline, CDR1 is SGHAT and CDR2 FQNNGV. This chain's CDR3 is CASSLALTDTQYF. DNA of the CDR3: TGTGCCAGCAGCTTAGCCCTCACAGATACGCAGTATTTT.

The V call is TRBV30, the J call TRBJ2-7, with D perhaps TRBD2 (5 bases). CDR3 length equals 12 residues. The germline V and J ends were trimmed by 0 bases and 6 bases, with 9 bases remaining between them. Per germline, CDR1 GTSNPN and CDR2 SVGIG (reference sequence). CDR3 nucleotide sequence: TGTGCCTGGAGTGTTTCCGGGGTCGAGCAGTACTTC. Translation gives CAWSVSGVEQYF.

The rearrangement joins TRBV7-3 to TRBJ2-1; D is possibly TRBD2 (5 bases). Germline CDR1 is SGHTA and CDR2 is FQGTGA. The CDR3 contains 12 residues. This CDR3 reads CAQPTGWNEQFF. The CDR3 DNA follows: TGTGCGCAGCCCACGGGGTGGAATGAGCAGTTCTTC.

The chain recombines TRBV5-6 with TRBJ1-1; no clear D gene. In germline, CDR1 is SGHDT, CDR2 YYEEEE. The CDR3 totals 12 residues. Trimming shortened V by 0 bases and J by 6 bases, and 6 bases separated the two germline ends. CDR3 nucleotide sequence: TGTGCCAGCAGCTTGGGGGCTTCTGAAGCTTTCTTT. This translates into CASSLGASEAFF.

The table lists this clone with a count of one. The chain uses TRBV4-1 and TRBJ1-2; the D is unclear. The CDR3 has 16 amino acids. Germline values: CDR1 MGHRA, CDR2 YSYEKL. Trimming shortened V by 2 bases and J by 7 bases, and 20 bases separated the two germline ends. The CDR3 loop reads CASSQLAFVRLSGYTF. CDR3 DNA: TGCGCCAGCAGCCAACTTGCTTTTGTTCGATTGAGTGGCTACACCTTC.